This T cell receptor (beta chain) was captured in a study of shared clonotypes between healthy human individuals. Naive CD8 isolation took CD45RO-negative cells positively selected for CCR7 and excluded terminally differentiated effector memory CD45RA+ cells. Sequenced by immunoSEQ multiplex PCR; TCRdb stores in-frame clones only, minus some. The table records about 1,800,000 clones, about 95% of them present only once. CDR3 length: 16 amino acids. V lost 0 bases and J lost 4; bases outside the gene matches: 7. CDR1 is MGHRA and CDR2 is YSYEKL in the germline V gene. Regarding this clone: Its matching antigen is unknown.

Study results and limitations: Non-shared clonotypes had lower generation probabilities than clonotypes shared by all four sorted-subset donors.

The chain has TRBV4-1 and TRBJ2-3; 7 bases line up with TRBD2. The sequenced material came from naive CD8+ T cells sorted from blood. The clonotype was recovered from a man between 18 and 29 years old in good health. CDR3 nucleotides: TGCGCCAGCAGCCAAGATGAGGGAGGGCCCGCAGATACGCAGTATTTT. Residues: CASSQDEGGPADTQYF.